What follows describes a single TCR beta chain. What it binds is unknown. This record belongs to a study of post-analysis software for immune sequencing data. Study overall: Both relapsing-remitting and secondary progressive multiple sclerosis featured among the disease courses, as did progressive-relapsing multiple sclerosis.

Unique-molecular-identifier-tagged TCR beta cDNA libraries were used. TCRdb re-called the PCR reads through MiXCR, storing one row per CDR3 protein. The sample records 400,000 to 500,000 distinct CDR3 sequences, approximately 37% being singletons. Study results and caveats: In patients, a few TRBV segments were more frequent than in controls, with TRBV5-6, TRBV5-1 and TRBV20-1 among them. Under the F measure, samples that were prepared in one batch clustered strongly together.

CDR1 MDHEN and CDR2 SYDVKM come from the germline V gene. The germline V and J ends were trimmed by 6 bases and 6 bases, with 15 bases remaining between them. The CDR3 length is 15 residues. Sequencing was done on a sample of blood. The chain has TRBV28 and TRBJ1-6; maybe TRBD1 (5 bases). The source is a girl aged 2-10 years with multiple sclerosis. DNA of the CDR3: TGTGCCAGCAGCCCCAGACAGACTGTTAATTCACCCCTCCACTTT. This gives the protein CASSPRQTVNSPLHF.